This T cell receptor beta chain was captured in a study of spatial heterogeneity in lung cancer. Study observations and caveats: For expanded intratumoral alpha and beta TCRs, counts tracked tumor mutation counts.

This clonotype ranks as medium-sized. Its cognate antigen is unknown. As to time point: sample taken at primary tumor resection. TCRdb processed the 5' RACE reads anew with MiXCR; each CDR3 protein has one entry. Of 4,200 or so distinct CDR3 sequences in the sample, about 9% were seen once. The CDR3 contains 18 residues. Per germline, CDR1 MDHEN and CDR2 SYDVKM. V gave up 6 bases and J gave up 6 bases, with 30 bases separating them. Sequences were derived from lung tumor tissue, sampled at surgery. The sequence was collected from a male donor with early-stage non-small cell lung cancer. The rearrangement joins TRBV28 to TRBJ2-7; the D gene is possibly TRBD1 (7 bases). CDR3 protein: CASSPKRLTRQGSREQYF. The DNA for the CDR3 is TGTGCCAGCAGCCCTAAACGATTGACTAGACAGGGTTCCCGCGAGCAGTACTTC.